Each of the 10 T cell receptor beta chains below was sequenced from the same sample in a study of blood T cell repertoires in COVID-19. The repertoire was sequenced with immunoSEQ multiplex PCR; TCRdb's copy has only in-frame clones and lacks some. The table shows 200,000 to 250,000 clones, with approximately 83% occurring only once. Material: peripheral blood. The receptor set was obtained from a woman under 40 with COVID-19, enrolled during active disease.

The chain joins TRBV27 to TRBJ1-3; TRBD1 aligns across 7 bases. The CDR3 runs to 14 residues. CDR1 MNHEY and CDR2 SMNVEV come from the germline V gene (reference sequence). Trimming removed 4 bases from V and 4 bases from J; junction bases left unmatched: 4. As DNA, the CDR3 is TGTGCCAGCAGTTCGACAGGGCTGGGAAACACCATATATTTT. It encodes CASSSTGLGNTIYF.

The chain is built from TRBV7-2 and TRBJ2-5; 9 bases map to TRBD2. The CDR3 has 15 residues. The V gene's germline CDR1 is SGHTA and CDR2 FQGNSA. Losses at the gene ends were 1 base for V and 5 bases for J; bases not matched to a gene: 5. The CDR3 reads CASSLDGGRAETQYF. The CDR3 DNA reads TGTGCCAGCAGCTTAGACGGCGGGAGGGCCGAGACCCAGTACTTC.

This rearrangement joins TRBV9 to TRBJ2-2; tentative D call: TRBD1 (5 bases). V dropped 0 bases and J dropped 0 bases, with 6 bases sitting between them. CDR3 length: 15 residues. Per the germline V gene, CDR1 is SGDLS and CDR2 is YYNGEE. This CDR3 is CASSVGQPNTGELFF. In DNA form, the CDR3 reads TGTGCCAGCAGCGTAGGACAGCCGAACACCGGGGAGCTGTTTTTT.

This rearrangement joins TRBV13 to TRBJ1-2; the D gene is possibly TRBD1 (5 bases). CDR3 length: 12 amino acids. The germline V gene has CDR1 PRHDT and CDR2 FYEKMQ (reference sequence). V dropped 5 bases and J dropped 4 bases, with 8 bases sitting between them. The CDR3 coding sequence is TGTGCCAGCAGCGCCGACAGCTATGGCTACACCTTC. Protein product: CASSADSYGYTF.

The chain carries TRBV10-3 and TRBJ2-7; 9 bases match TRBD2. This CDR3 spans 11 amino acids. The V gene's germline CDR1 is ENHRY and CDR2 SYGVKD. The V and J ends lost 11 bases and 5 bases, in that order; junction bases with no gene match: 4. CDR3 loop: CAVRGGHEQYF. In nucleotides, the CDR3 is TGTGCCGTGCGGGGGGGCCACGAGCAGTACTTC.

Points on this clone: At one end, the junction sequence differs from germline, possibly due to a read error. The J gene is TRBJ1-4, the V gene TRBV20-1, with D possibly TRBD1 on 5 matching bases. The CDR3 is 10 residues long. Per germline, CDR1 DFQATT and CDR2 SNEGSKA (reference sequence). In DNA form, the CDR3 reads TGCAGTGCAATAAAAGGGACTTTAGTTTTT. The encoded protein is CSAIKGTLVF.

The V gene is TRBV14, the J gene TRBJ2-3, with 9 nucleotides matching TRBD1. V shed 6 bases and J 3 bases; nucleotides not matched to a gene: 7. CDR3 size: 15 residues. Germline-derived CDR1 and CDR2 are SGHDN and FVKESK. DNA for the CDR3: TGTGCCAGCAGGCGTTCCGGGACAGGGACAGATACGCAGTATTTT. Its translation: CASRRSGTGTDTQYF.

The chain employs TRBV28 and TRBJ2-1, with D possibly being TRBD2 (5 bases). V was clipped by 2 bases and J by 0 bases, with 8 bases between them. The CDR3 consists of 15 residues. CDR1 is MDHEN, CDR2 SYDVKM, per germline. The CDR3: CASSLSGHSYNEQFF. The CDR3 DNA reads TGTGCCAGCAGTTTAAGCGGTCACTCCTACAATGAGCAGTTCTTC.

Points on this clone: This sample includes further DNA sequences coding for the same CDR3. The chain joins TRBV6-5 to TRBJ1-1; 8 bases match TRBD1. There are 13 residues in the CDR3. The V gene end was trimmed by 6 bases and the J gene end by 4 bases; junction bases not matched to a gene: 4. CDR1 is MNHEY and CDR2 is SVGAGI in the germline V gene. The CDR3 region is CASRPTGGTEAFF. The CDR3 coding sequence is TGTGCCAGCAGGCCTACAGGGGGCACTGAAGCTTTCTTT.

The chain combines TRBV6-5 with TRBJ2-1; D is possibly TRBD2 (5 bases). V was shortened by 7 bases and J by 4 bases, with 14 bases between the two germline ends. The CDR3 covers 14 residues. Per the germline V gene, CDR1 is MNHEY and CDR2 is SVGAGI. The DNA for the CDR3 is TGTGCCAGCACCACACTAGGTAATTACAATGAGCAGTTCTTC. It yields the protein CASTTLGNYNEQFF.